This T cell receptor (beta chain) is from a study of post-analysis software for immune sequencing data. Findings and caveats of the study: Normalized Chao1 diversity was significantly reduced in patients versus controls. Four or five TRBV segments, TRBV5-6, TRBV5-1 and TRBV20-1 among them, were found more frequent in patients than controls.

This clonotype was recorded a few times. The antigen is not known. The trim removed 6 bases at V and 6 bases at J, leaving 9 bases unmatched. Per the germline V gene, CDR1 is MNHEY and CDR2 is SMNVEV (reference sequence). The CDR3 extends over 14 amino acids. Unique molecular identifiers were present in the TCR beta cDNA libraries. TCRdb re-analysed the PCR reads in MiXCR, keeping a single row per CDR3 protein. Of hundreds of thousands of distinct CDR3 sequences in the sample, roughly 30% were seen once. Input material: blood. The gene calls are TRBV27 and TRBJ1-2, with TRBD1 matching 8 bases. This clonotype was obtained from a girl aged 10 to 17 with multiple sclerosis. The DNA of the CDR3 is TGTGCCAGCAGACGGACAGGGCGGGAGGATGGCTACACCTTC. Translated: CASRRTGREDGYTF.